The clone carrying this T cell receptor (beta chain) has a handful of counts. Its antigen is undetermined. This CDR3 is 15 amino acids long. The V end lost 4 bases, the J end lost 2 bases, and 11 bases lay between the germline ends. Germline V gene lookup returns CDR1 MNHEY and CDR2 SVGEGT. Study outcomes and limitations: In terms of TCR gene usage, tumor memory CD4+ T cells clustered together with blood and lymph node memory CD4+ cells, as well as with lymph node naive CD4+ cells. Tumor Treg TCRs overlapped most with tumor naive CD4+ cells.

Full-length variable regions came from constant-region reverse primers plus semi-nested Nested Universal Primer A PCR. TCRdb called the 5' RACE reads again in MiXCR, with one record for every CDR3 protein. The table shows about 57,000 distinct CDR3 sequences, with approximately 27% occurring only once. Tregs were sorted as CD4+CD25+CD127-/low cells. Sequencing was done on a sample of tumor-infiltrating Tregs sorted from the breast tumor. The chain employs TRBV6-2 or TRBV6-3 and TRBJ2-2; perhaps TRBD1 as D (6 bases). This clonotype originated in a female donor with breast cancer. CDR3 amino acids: CASSFSTGNTGELFF. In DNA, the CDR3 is TGTGCCAGCAGTTTTTCGACAGGAAACACCGGGGAGCTGTTTTTT.